The source of this T cell receptor (beta chain) is a study of cytomegalovirus exposure and HLA in healthy donors. The method was immunoSEQ multiplex PCR; TCRdb's version includes in-frame clones alone and lacks a portion of them. The data show some 200,000 clones, 86% seen once. This CDR3 has 15 residues. CDR1 is SGHDT, CDR2 YYEEEE, per germline. V lost 3 bases to trimming and J lost 5 bases, with 17 bases between them. Details on this clone: What it recognizes is unknown.

Study-level findings and limits: Investigators reported over 150 TCR beta chains as tied to cytomegalovirus. First-cohort TCR clusters were later found to tend to co-occur in the 120 validation repertoires. It was reportedly the case that the classifier diagnosed cytomegalovirus status with high specificity and sensitivity.

The specimen was PBMCs. The clonotype originates from a man aged 30-40 years in good health and CMV-seropositive. The rearrangement links TRBV5-6 to TRBJ1-2, with TRBD1 as a possible D gene (6 bases). Here the CDR3 DNA reads TGTGCCAGCAGCTCGAACGGGGGGCCTAGTTATGGCTACACCTTC. The encoded protein is CASSSNGGPSYGYTF.